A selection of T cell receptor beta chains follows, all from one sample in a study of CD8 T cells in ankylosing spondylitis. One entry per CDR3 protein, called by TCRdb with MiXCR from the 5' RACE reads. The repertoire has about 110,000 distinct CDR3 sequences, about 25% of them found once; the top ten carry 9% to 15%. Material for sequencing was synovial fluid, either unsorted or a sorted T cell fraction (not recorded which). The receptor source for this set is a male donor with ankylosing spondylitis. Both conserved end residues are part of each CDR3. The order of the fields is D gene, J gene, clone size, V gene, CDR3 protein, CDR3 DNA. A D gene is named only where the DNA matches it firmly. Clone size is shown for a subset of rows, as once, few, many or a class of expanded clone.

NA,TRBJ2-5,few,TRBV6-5,CASSYMAGGEETQYF,TGTGCCAGCAGTTACATGGCAGGGGGGGAAGAGACCCAGTACTTC
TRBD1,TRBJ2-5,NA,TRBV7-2,CASSSQSDRGWETQYF,TGTGCCAGCAGCTCCCAAAGTGACAGGGGATGGGAGACCCAGTACTTC
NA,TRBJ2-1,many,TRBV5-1,CASSPVPGEQFF,TGCGCCAGCAGCCCGGTACCGGGTGAGCAGTTCTTC
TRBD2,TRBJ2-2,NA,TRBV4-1,CASSQWEGSGELFF,TGCGCCAGCAGCCAATGGGAGGGGTCCGGGGAGCTGTTTTTT
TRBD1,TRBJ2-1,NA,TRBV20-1,CSAENTGGLGIGEQFF,TGCAGTGCTGAAAACACAGGGGGCCTTGGGATTGGGGAGCAGTTCTTC
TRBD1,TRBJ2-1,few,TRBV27,CASRPGQQPYNEQFF,TGTGCCAGCAGACCGGGACAGCAACCTTACAATGAGCAGTTCTTC
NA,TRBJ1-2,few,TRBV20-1,CSVFPGRGGYTF,TGCAGTGTTTTTCCCGGACGAGGGGGCTACACCTTC
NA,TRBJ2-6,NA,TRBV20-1,CSAFRPRAGANVLTF,TGCAGTGCTTTCCGGCCCAGGGCTGGGGCCAACGTCCTGACTTTC
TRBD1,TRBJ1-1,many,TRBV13,CASSSRDSVSVTEAFF,TGTGCCAGCAGCTCCCGGGACAGCGTTTCTGTTACTGAAGCTTTCTTT
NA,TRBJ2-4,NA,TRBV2,CASSELASAKNIQYF,TGTGCCAGCAGTGAGCTAGCGTCAGCCAAAAACATTCAGTACTTC
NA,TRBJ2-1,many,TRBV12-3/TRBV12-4,CASRYPGNSHNEQFF,TGTGCCAGCAGATACCCGGGAAACTCCCACAATGAGCAGTTCTTC
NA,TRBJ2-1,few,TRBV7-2,CASSLWSSNYNEQFF,TGTGCCAGCAGCTTATGGAGTTCTAACTACAATGAGCAGTTCTTC
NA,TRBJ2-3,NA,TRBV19,CASSDGGTDTQYF,TGTGCCAGTAGTGACGGAGGGACAGATACGCAGTATTTT
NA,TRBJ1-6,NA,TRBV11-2,CASSLASGTGSPLHF,TGTGCCAGCAGCCTGGCGTCGGGGACGGGGTCACCCCTCCACTTT
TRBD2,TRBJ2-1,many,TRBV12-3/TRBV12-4,CASSPAPTGGGTEQFF,TGTGCCAGCAGTCCCGCCCCTACGGGAGGGGGGACTGAGCAGTTCTTC
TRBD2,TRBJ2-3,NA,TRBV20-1,CSAGRTSDRTDTQYF,TGCAGTGCTGGTAGGACTAGCGACCGCACAGATACGCAGTATTTT
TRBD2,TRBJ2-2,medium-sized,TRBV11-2,CASSWGLAGTGELFF,TGTGCCAGCAGCTGGGGACTAGCGGGCACCGGGGAGCTGTTTTTT
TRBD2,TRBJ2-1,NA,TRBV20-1,CSARGVAGGLGVF,TGCAGTGCTAGAGGGGTAGCGGGAGGGCTTGGGGTCTTC
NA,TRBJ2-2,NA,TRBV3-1,CASSQAGTWNTGELFF,TGTGCCAGCAGCCAGGCCGGGACTTGGAACACCGGGGAGCTGTTTTTT
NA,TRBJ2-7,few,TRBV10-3,CAISGRGGDEQYF,TGTGCCATCAGTGGGAGAGGAGGGGACGAGCAGTACTTC